The table lists the clone carrying this TCR beta chain with many counts. The sample comes from a study of T cell repertoires in cytomegalovirus infection. The germline V gene has CDR1 SGHAT and CDR2 FQNNGV. The V segment lost 5 bases and the J segment 4 bases; nucleotides outside the gene matches: 11. The CDR3 loop spans 17 amino acids. TCRdb passed the reads through MiXCR, listing each CDR3 protein once. Of a few hundred thousand distinct CDR3 sequences in the sample, around a sixth were seen once. V and J are TRBV11-2 and TRBJ2-1; TRBD2 aligns across 10 bases. Sequenced: PBMCs. This TCR derives from a human donor in good health (CMV status not recorded). Some clones in this sample may be carry-over from other donors' samples. The CDR3, as DNA: TGTGCCAGCAGCGCCTCCAGGACTAGCGGACGATACAATGAGCAGTTCTTC. It translates to CASSASRTSGRYNEQFF. Full variable domain (outside the CDR3, taken from reference TRBV11-2 and TRBJ2-1): EAGVAQSPRYKIIEKRQSVAFWCNPISGHATLYWYQQILGQGPKLLIQFQNNGVVDDSQLPKDRFSAERLKGVDSTLKIQPAKLEDSAVYLCASSASRTSGRYNEQFFGPGTRLTVL.